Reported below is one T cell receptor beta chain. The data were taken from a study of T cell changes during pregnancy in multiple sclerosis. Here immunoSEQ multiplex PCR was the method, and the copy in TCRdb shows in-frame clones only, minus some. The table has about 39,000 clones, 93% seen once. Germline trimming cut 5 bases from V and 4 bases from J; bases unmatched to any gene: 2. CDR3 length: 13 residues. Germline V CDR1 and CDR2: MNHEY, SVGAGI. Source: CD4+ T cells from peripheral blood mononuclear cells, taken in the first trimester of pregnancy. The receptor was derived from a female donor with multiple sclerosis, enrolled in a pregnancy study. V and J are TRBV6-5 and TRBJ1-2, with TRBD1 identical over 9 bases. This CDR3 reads CASSRDRAYGYTF. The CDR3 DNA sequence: TGTGCCAGCAGTCGGGACAGGGCCTATGGCTACACCTTC.